A single sample gave rise to the 8 T cell receptor beta chains below, sequenced in a study of spatial heterogeneity in lung cancer. TCRdb processed the 5' RACE reads anew with MiXCR; each CDR3 protein has one entry. The data show about 48,000 distinct CDR3 sequences, with roughly 5% seen just once and 11% held by the top ten. Time point meaning: sample taken at primary tumor resection. Whole RNA came from tumor, nontumor lung or frozen PBMC and was sequenced without being sorted. Sequenced material: PBMCs, taken at surgery. These receptors were obtained from a male donor with early-stage non-small cell lung cancer.

A few counts support this clonotype. This sequence joins TRBV5-1 and TRBJ2-1; the D gene is possibly TRBD2 (6 bases). The germline V and J ends were trimmed by 0 bases and 4 bases, with 11 bases remaining between them. This CDR3 region has 15 residues. Germline V gene data show CDR1 as SGHRS and CDR2 as YFSETQ. The chain's CDR3 is CASSLGPGVYNEQFF. The CDR3 DNA reads TGCGCCAGCAGCTTGGGGCCGGGGGTGTACAATGAGCAGTTCTTC. The variable domain in full, completed from reference TRBV5-1 and TRBJ2-1, reads KAGVTQTPRYLIKTRGQQVTLSCSPISGHRSVSWYQQTPGQGLQFLFEYFSETQRNKGNFPGRFSGRQFSNSRSEMNVSTLELGDSALYLCASSLGPGVYNEQFFGPGTRLTVL.

The sample holds many counts of this clonotype. V is TRBV20-1 and J is TRBJ2-3; TRBD2 matches 11 bases. V shed 1 base and J 6 bases; nucleotides not matched to a gene: 9. The germline CDR1 and CDR2 sequences are DFQATT and SNEGSKA (reference sequence). The CDR3 consists of 16 residues. CDR3 sequence: CSARVLTSGNLDTQYF. In DNA form, the CDR3 reads TGCAGTGCTAGAGTGTTGACTAGCGGGAATTTGGATACGCAGTATTTT.

The sample holds a few counts of this clonotype. The genes are TRBV12-3 or TRBV12-4 and TRBJ2-1; possible D gene TRBD2, 6 bases. V lost 7 bases and J lost 4, with 14 bases in between. The CDR3 covers 14 residues. The CDR3 region is CASIPERAYNEQFF. CDR3 nucleotide sequence: TGTGCCAGCATTCCGGAGCGGGCTTACAATGAGCAGTTCTTC.

The sample holds many counts of this clonotype. V is TRBV19 and J is TRBJ2-1; D remains ambiguous. The CDR3 consists of 13 residues. Trimming removed 2 bases at V and 3 bases at J, with 5 bases between. CDR1 LNHDA and CDR2 SQIVND come from the germline V gene (reference sequence). DNA of the CDR3: TGTGCCAGTAGTATATCGAACTACAATGAGCAGTTCTTC. It codes for CASSISNYNEQFF.

This clonotype was picked up many times. The chain links TRBV6-5 to TRBJ1-1; D is unresolved. Per germline, CDR1 MNHEY and CDR2 SVGAGI. V was pared by 6 bases and J by 1 base, with 9 bases between. There are 13 residues in the CDR3. The CDR3 loop reads CASSVRWNTEAFF. For the CDR3, the DNA is TGTGCCAGCAGCGTAAGGTGGAACACTGAAGCTTTCTTT.

This clonotype was observed many times. This chain connects TRBV7-9 to TRBJ2-7; 9 bases align to TRBD2. The germline CDR1 and CDR2 sequences are SEHNR and FQNEAQ (reference sequence). The V segment lost 5 bases and the J segment 5 bases; nucleotides outside the gene matches: 13. This CDR3 is built from 16 residues. The CDR3 DNA is TGTGCCAGCAGCCCCGCTGGGAGCGGGAGGTCCAACGAGCAGTACTTC. This codes for CASSPAGSGRSNEQYF.

This clonotype appeared many times. The V gene is TRBV5-1, the J gene TRBJ1-2; TRBD1 aligns across 12 bases. The V and J ends lost 2 bases and 3 bases, in that order; junction bases with no gene match: 8. The CDR3 sequence is 17 residues long. Germline lookup yields CDR1 SGHRS and CDR2 YFSETQ. The CDR3 DNA reads as TGCGCCAGCAGCTTCAACCGGGACAGGGGGCAAGACTATGGCTACACCTTC. This codes for CASSFNRDRGQDYGYTF. The whole variable domain, remainder taken from reference TRBV5-1 and TRBJ1-2, is KAGVTQTPRYLIKTRGQQVTLSCSPISGHRSVSWYQQTPGQGLQFLFEYFSETQRNKGNFPGRFSGRQFSNSRSEMNVSTLELGDSALYLCASSFNRDRGQDYGYTFGSGTRLTVV.

This clonotype showed up many times. J is TRBJ2-7 and V is TRBV7-2; 7 nucleotides line up with TRBD1. The CDR3 contains 13 residues. The germline gives CDR1 SGHTA, CDR2 FQGNSA. V lost 4 bases, J lost 6 bases, and 6 bases stayed unmatched. The CDR3 loop reads CASSSRQGGEQYF. In DNA form, the CDR3 reads TGTGCCAGCAGCTCCCGACAGGGCGGCGAGCAGTACTTC.